This T cell receptor (beta chain) was observed in a study of long-term antiretroviral therapy in people with HIV (dated by TCRdb to between 2022 and 2023). A note on the overall study: Collection of the earliest samples took place about a decade ahead of the 2015 WHO recommendation for immediate ART, at a time when ART was typically delayed until CD4 counts fell. No cross-contamination during QIAcube processing was shown when test extractions of a monoclonal T-cell line were performed alongside fewer than 35 polyclonal samples. A total of roughly 180 cryopreserved PBMC samples were contributed to the cohort by 30 adults with confirmed HIV infection, with samples collected serially over a mean of about 6 years (range 1-12). A retrospective serial study tested whether changes in peripheral blood TRB repertoire composition and diversity were associated with ART initiation and durable HIV suppression. About 35% of the 30 participants with HIV were female.

Participants were included only if at least one PBMC sample before ART initiation and at least two post-ART samples were available. All participants with HIV were treated in the United States of America. Before DNA extraction, cryopreserved samples of roughly 0.85-10 million PBMC were thawed and washed. At the time of the earliest PBMC sample, participants with HIV were aged between roughly 20 and 55 years. Per participant, PBMC samples came from 1-4 timepoints prior to ART initiation and 2-8 timepoints following ART initiation, for a median of 7 samples. For every participant, serial HIV viral load, CD4+ T-cell count, ART history and demographic data were obtained. A Qiagen kit on a QIAcube was used to extract genomic DNA from unsorted PBMC, with samples processed in batches of 12. Note on this clone: Its antigen specificity is not known. No base quality values were provided; no much bigger clone lies one nucleotide off.

Reading from cysteine to phenylalanine, the CDR3 counts 13 amino acids. Here the CDR3 DNA is all that survives: 39 bases in frame from base 1. CDR1 LNHDA and CDR2 SQIVND are derived from the germline V gene (reference sequence). V and J lose 5 bases and 7 bases, and a span of 11 bases separates them. Sequencing of the TRB variable region was done with the immunoSEQ hsTCRB v3.0 assay at survey level resolution. The targeted TRB sequencing depth was about 40,000-55,000 T-cell genomes per sample. TRB libraries were pooled and sequenced on an Illumina MiSeq using a v3 150-cycle kit. The original methods were these. Repertoire analysis was performed in R inside a reproducible Nextflow workflow that covered QC, data transformation and analysis. Custom analyses were implemented in LymphoSeq2, an R package for AIRR-Seq data exploration. A handful of samples that yielded fewer than 5000 total TRB sequences were excluded, so that 200 or so HIV repertoires were analyzed. Among the 200 or so HIV repertoires that were kept, 59 were collected before ART initiation and more than 120 were collected after ART initiation. Repertoires were downsampled to 5000 TRB nucleotide sequences, and summary statistics were averaged over 100 downsampling iterations. TRB sequences were retained for analysis only if CDR3 regions of at least seven amino acids were present. Diversity was assessed using a clonality score derived from Shannon entropy and using the Gini coefficient. In the repertoire networks, any two of the top 5000 CDR3 amino acid sequences were linked whenever the two sequences differed by an edit distance of one. For TRB CDR3 amino acid sequences, antigen specificity groups and MHC restriction were predicted with GLIPH2. CDR3 amino acid sequences were matched against VDJdb and McPAS-TCR to flag known CMV, EBV, HIV or tissue antigen associations. Pre-ART, post-ART and control groups were compared with Wilcoxon signed-rank tests and Holm-Bonferroni correction. TCRdb carries this immuneACCESS record with in-frame sequences only. Its versions omit some clonotypes, under half of them owing to an unresolved V gene in the studies checked, with the rest unexplained. That table is the source of V, J and clone size, and D and trimming were worked out from the DNA. Counted in this sample were tens of thousands of clones; approximately 80% of them appeared once. The ten largest account for less than 20% of the sample.

What the work shows at the level of the full study, not this receptor alone: The repertoire was dominated across all time points by expanded TRB clones identified before ART initiation, although this dominance was seen to fluctuate and to decrease in many PLHIV after ART. Limited PBMC availability meant only the TCR beta chain was sequenced, without alpha chain pairing. Inferences about post-ART repertoire changes are limited because no data were available on ART adherence, viral resistance or therapy changes. A significant increase in TRB diversity was found to be associated with ART initiation, although TRB diversity was observed to remain significantly below that of transplant donor controls even after long-term ART. Unsorted PBMC were profiled instead of sorted CD4+ and CD8+ T cells because pre-ART samples had limited cell numbers. CDR3 length ranges in HIV repertoires were narrower than in controls, and network structure suggested an antigen-experienced repertoire with only a slight naive shift after ART. Samples dated from about 2003 to 2018, and the ART regimens used may be less effective than current ones.

The sequencing used unsorted PBMCs, collected 0.5 years before starting antiretroviral therapy. The rearrangement combines TRBV19 with TRBJ1-4; the D gene lacks a confident call. This TCR was recovered from a man aged 40-55 years with HIV. The bases are TGTGCCAGTAGTGGGAGAAACTCTGAAAAACTGTTTTTT. It encodes CASSGRNSEKLFF. This CDR3, with the reference TRBV19 and TRBJ1-4 proteins standing in past its ends, gives the full variable domain DGGITQSPKYLFRKEGQNVTLSCEQNLNHDAMYWYRQDPGQGLRLIYYSQIVNDFQKGDIAEGYSVSREKKESFPLTVTSAQKNPTAFYLCASSGRNSEKLFFGSGTQLSVL.